A few counts support the clone carrying this TCR beta chain. These data originate in a study of T cells in Graves' hyperthyroidism and ophthalmopathy. Across the study: Peripheral blood specimens were obtained at initial diagnosis, prior to any treatment.

From germline, CDR1 is DFQATT and CDR2 SNEGSKA (reference sequence). With 3 bases clipped from V and 4 bases from J, the junction kept 5 bases outside the gene matches. The CDR3 loop spans 14 amino acids. RNA transcripts yielded amplified TCR beta CDR3 regions. Researchers ran a first-round RT-PCR on the TCR CDR3 using the HTBI primer set. In TCRdb, the multiplex PCR reads were re-called with MiXCR into one record per CDR3 protein. The sample lists almost 500,000 distinct CDR3 sequences, 20% to 25% seen once, with under 55% in the top ten. Sequencing input: blood. The source is a woman between 65 and 79 years old with Graves' ophthalmopathy. The chain employs TRBV20-1 and TRBJ2-3; 9 positions agree with TRBD2. CDR3 sequence reads: CSASLSGSSDTQYF. CDR3 coding DNA: TGCAGTGCTAGCCTTAGCGGGAGTTCAGATACGCAGTATTTT.